In this sample, the clone carrying this T cell receptor (beta chain) turned up many times. TCRdb re-analysed the RT-PCR reads in MiXCR, keeping a single row per CDR3 protein. The data contain fewer than 95,000 distinct CDR3 sequences, 5% of them singletons. This sample was taken from a study of patients and donors after allogeneic stem cell transplantation. The CDR3 sequence is 15 residues long. V lost 7 bases and J 5 bases, leaving 21 bases between the germline ends. Per the germline V gene, CDR1 is MDHEN and CDR2 is SYDVKM. Sequenced input: blood, either unsorted or a sorted T cell fraction (not recorded which). The chain couples TRBV28 to TRBJ2-7; tentative D call: TRBD2 (5 bases). This TCR came from a human donor who was either an allogeneic HSCT recipient or a stem cell or donor lymphocyte infusion donor (not recorded which). It is not recorded whose cells these are; they may come from a transplant donor. CDR3: CASNPIERGYNEQYF. The DNA for the CDR3 is TGTGCCAGCAACCCCATTGAGAGAGGGTACAACGAGCAGTACTTC.